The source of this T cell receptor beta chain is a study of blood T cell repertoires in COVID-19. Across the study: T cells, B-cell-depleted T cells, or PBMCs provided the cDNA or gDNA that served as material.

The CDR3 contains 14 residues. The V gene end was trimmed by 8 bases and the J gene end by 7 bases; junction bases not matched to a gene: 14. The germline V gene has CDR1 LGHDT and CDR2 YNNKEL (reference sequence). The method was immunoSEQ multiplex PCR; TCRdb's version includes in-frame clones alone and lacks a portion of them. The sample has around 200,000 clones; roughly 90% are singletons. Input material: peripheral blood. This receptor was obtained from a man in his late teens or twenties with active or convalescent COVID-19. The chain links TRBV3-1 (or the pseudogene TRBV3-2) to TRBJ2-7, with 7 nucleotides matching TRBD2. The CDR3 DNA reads TGTGCCAGCGCAAAGGGAGCGGGAATAGGGGAGCAGTACTTC. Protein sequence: CASAKGAGIGEQYF.